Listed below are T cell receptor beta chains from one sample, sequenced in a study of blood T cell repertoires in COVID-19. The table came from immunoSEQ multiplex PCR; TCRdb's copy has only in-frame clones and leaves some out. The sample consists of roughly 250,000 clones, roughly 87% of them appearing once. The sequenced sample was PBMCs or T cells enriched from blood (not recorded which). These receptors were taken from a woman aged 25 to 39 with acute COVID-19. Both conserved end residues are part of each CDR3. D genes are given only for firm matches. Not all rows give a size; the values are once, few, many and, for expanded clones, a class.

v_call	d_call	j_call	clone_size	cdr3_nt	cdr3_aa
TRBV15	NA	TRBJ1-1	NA	TGTGCCACACTCATCGGGGGGCCTGATGAAGCTTTCTTT	CATLIGGPDEAFF
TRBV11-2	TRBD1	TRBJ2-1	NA	TGTGCCAGCAGCTCATTGACAGGGCATGAGCAGTTCTTC	CASSSLTGHEQFF
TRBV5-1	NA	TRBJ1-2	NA	TGCGCTAGCAGCTTGCAGGCCCAGGAACCCAATGGCTACACCTTC	CASSLQAQEPNGYTF
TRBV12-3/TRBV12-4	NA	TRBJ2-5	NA	TGTGCCAGCAGTTTTACGGGGGAGACCCAGTACTTC	CASSFTGETQYF
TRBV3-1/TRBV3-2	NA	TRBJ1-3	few	TGTGCCAGCAGCCAAGTCGGGGTGGGTGACACCATATATTTT	CASSQVGVGDTIYF
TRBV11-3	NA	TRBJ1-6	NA	TGTGCCAGCAGCCCCGTCAGAAGCTCCTATAATTCACCCCTCCACTTT	CASSPVRSSYNSPLHF
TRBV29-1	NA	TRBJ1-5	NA	TGCAGCGTTGGGGGGGGTCGGTTTCAGCCCCAGCATTTT	CSVGGGRFQPQHF
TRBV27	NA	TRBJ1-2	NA	TGTGCCAGCAGTTCCCCAAGTCGGGGCTACACCTTC	CASSSPSRGYTF
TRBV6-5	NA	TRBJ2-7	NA	TGTGCCAGCAGCCCACGGGCCTACGAGCAGTACTTC	CASSPRAYEQYF
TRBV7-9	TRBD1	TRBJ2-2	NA	TGTGCCAGCAGCTTCGCGACAGGGTTAACCGGGGAGCTGTTTTTT	CASSFATGLTGELFF
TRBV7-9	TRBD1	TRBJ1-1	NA	TGTGCCAGCAGCTTCGGACAGGGCTTGGGGAACACTGAAGCTTTCTTT	CASSFGQGLGNTEAFF
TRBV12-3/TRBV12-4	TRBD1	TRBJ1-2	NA	TGTGCCAGCAGTTCTGGACAGGGGGAGGGCTACACCTTC	CASSSGQGEGYTF
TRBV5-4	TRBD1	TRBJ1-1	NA	TGTGCCAGCAGCTTGAAGGGGGCAGGGAACACTGAAGCTTTCTTT	CASSLKGAGNTEAFF
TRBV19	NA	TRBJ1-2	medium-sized	TGTGCCAGCCGCCGGGGGGGCTATGGCTACACCTTC	CASRRGGYGYTF
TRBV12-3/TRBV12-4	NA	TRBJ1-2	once	TGTGCCAGCAGCTCCCCGATCACGCGAGGCTACACCTTC	CASSSPITRGYTF
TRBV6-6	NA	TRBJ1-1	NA	TGTGCCAGCAGTCAGACAGGCCCTCGATTTGCTAACACTGAAGCTTTCTTT	CASSQTGPRFANTEAFF
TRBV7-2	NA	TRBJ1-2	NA	TGTGCCAGCAGCATAGATAGAGGGAATGGCTACACCTTC	CASSIDRGNGYTF
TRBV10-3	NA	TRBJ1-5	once	TGTGCCATCAAAGGGGAAGGGTCCAATCAGCCCCAGCATTTT	CAIKGEGSNQPQHF
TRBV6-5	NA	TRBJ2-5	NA	TGTGCCAGCAGAGCAGGGTTCGTCGAGACCCAGTACTTC	CASRAGFVETQYF
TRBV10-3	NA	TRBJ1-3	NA	TGTGCCATCAGTGCAGTTGACTCTGGAAACACCATATATTTT	CAISAVDSGNTIYF
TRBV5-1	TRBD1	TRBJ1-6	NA	TGCGCCAGCAGCTTGGTAGGGACAGAAAAGAATTCACCCCTCCACTTT	CASSLVGTEKNSPLHF
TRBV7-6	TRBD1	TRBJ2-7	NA	TGTGCCAGCAGCTTAGAGGGACAGGGGACCTACGAGCAGTACTTC	CASSLEGQGTYEQYF
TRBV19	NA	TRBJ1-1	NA	TGTGCCAGTAGCGGTGGGCCCGCAAGGTGGGCTTTCTTT	CASSGGPARWAFF
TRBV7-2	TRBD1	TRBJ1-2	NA	TGTGCCAGCAGCTTAAACACAGGGGAGTCCTATGGCTACACCTTC	CASSLNTGESYGYTF
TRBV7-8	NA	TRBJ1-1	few	TGTGCCAGCAGCTTAGTGAGGGTGAGACAGAACACTGAAGCTTTCTTT	CASSLVRVRQNTEAFF
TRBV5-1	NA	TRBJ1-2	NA	TGCGCCAGCAGCAAGACAGGAACGGGCTACACCTTC	CASSKTGTGYTF
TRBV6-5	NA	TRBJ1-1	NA	TGTGCCAGCAGTTACTCAGGCAGGGCAGGTACTGAAGCTTTCTTT	CASSYSGRAGTEAFF
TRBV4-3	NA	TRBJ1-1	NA	TGCGCCAGCAGTCCCCAGCGGGGCACTGAAGCTTTCTTT	CASSPQRGTEAFF
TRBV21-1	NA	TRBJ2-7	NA	TGTGCCAGCAGCACAAAAGGAGCGGCGTACTACGAGCAGTACTTC	CASSTKGAAYYEQYF
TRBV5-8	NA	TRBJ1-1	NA	TGTGCCAGCACCCTAGGAGGGGAGAACACTGAAGCTTTCTTT	CASTLGGENTEAFF
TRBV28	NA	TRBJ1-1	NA	TGTGCCAGCAGTTTCTCGCCCGCGGAAGCTTTCTTT	CASSFSPAEAFF
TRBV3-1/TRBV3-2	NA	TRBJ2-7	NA	TGTGCCAGCAGCCAAGCCCCGGGACTGATCAACGAGCAGTACTTC	CASSQAPGLINEQYF
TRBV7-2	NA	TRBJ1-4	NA	TGTGCCAGCAGCCCCCAAGGAGTCGGTAATGAAAAACTGTTTTTT	CASSPQGVGNEKLFF
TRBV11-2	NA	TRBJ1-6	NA	TGTGCCAGCAGCTCCATGAGGAGGGGCTCCTATAATTCACCCCTCCACTTT	CASSSMRRGSYNSPLHF
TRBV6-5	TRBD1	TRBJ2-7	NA	TGTGCCAGCAGCCTGGGACAGGGGGCGCGTGGCGAGCAGTACTTC	CASSLGQGARGEQYF
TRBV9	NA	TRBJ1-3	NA	TGTGCCAGCAGCGTAGTAGGGAGGGACACCATATATTTT	CASSVVGRDTIYF
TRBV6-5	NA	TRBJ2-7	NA	TGTGCCACCTACAGGGTTGGCGAGCAGTACTTC	CATYRVGEQYF
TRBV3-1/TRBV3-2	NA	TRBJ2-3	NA	TGTGCCAGCAGCCAAGATCAGCGGCGGGGGCCGACAGATACGCAGTATTTT	CASSQDQRRGPTDTQYF
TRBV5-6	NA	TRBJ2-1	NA	TGTGCCAGCAGCTTTGGACACCCAAGCTCCTACAATGAGCAGTTCTTC	CASSFGHPSSYNEQFF
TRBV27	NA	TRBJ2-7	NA	TGTGCCAGCAGCAAATCGACCTTAACAGGGCTTTCCTACGAGCAGTACTTC	CASSKSTLTGLSYEQYF
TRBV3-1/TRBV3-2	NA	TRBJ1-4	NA	TGTGCCAGCAGCCCAGCTACAGAAGGGGTGTATGAAAAACTGTTTTTT	CASSPATEGVYEKLFF
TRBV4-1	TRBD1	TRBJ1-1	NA	TGCGCCAGCAGCCATCCGACAGGGGCTCTGGGGAACACTGAAGCTTTCTTT	CASSHPTGALGNTEAFF
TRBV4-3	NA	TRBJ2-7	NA	TGCGCCAGCAGCCTAGAACGGGGTATGGGATACGAGCAGTACTTC	CASSLERGMGYEQYF
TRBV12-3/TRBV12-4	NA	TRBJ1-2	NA	TGTGCCAGCCTCAGGGGTAACTATGGCTACACCTTC	CASLRGNYGYTF
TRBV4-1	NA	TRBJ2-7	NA	TGCGCCAGCAGCCAAGCGCCTAGGGGGGGGTTTCTCGAAGAGCAGTACTTC	CASSQAPRGGFLEEQYF
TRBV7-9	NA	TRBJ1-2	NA	TGTGCCAGCAGCTTACTAGAGGAGAACTATGGCTACACCTTC	CASSLLEENYGYTF
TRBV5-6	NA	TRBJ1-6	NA	TGTGCCAGCAGCGTCACGGGTTCTTCTGAGGGTTCACCCCTCCACTTT	CASSVTGSSEGSPLHF
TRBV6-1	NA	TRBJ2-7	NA	TGTGCCAGCAGTGACCGTTACAGGGACGAGCAGTACTTC	CASSDRYRDEQYF
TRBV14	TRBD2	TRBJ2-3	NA	TGTGCCAGCAGCCAATACGGACTAGCGGGCACAGATACGCAGTATTTT	CASSQYGLAGTDTQYF
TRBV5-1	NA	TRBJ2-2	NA	TGCGCCAGCAGCCGGTGGGGCGGTACGAACACCGGGGAGCTGTTTTTT	CASSRWGGTNTGELFF
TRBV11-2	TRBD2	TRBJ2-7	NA	TGTGCCAGCAGCTTAGATATAGCGGGCTCTGGCGAGCAGTACTTC	CASSLDIAGSGEQYF
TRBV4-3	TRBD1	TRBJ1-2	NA	TGCGCCAGCAGCCAAGATGGAAGGGGGCTCCTTTCGGAAGGCTACACCTTC	CASSQDGRGLLSEGYTF
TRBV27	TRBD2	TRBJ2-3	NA	TGTGCCAGCAGTTTATCGATAGCGGGGGGAAGCACAGATACGCAGTATTTT	CASSLSIAGGSTDTQYF
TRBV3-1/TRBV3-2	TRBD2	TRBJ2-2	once	TGTGCCAGCAGCCAAGACGGCAGCGGGGGGCCCACCGGGGAGCTGTTTTTT	CASSQDGSGGPTGELFF
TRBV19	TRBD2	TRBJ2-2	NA	TGTGCCAGTAGTCCTAGCGGGGGCCACACCGGGGAGCTGTTTTTT	CASSPSGGHTGELFF
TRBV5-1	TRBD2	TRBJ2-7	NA	TGCGCCAGCAGCGCCGGACTAGCGGGGGGGAACTACGAGCAGTACTTC	CASSAGLAGGNYEQYF
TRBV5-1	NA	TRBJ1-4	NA	TGCGCCAGCAGCTCCGACGGGGGGCCAATGGCTAATGAAAAACTGTTTTTT	CASSSDGGPMANEKLFF
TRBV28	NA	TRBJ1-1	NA	TGTGCCAGCAGTTTACCAGATCAGAACACTGAAGCTTTCTTT	CASSLPDQNTEAFF
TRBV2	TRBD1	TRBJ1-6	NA	TGTGCCAGCATAAACCCGAGGGGGCATAATTCACCCCTCCACTTT	CASINPRGHNSPLHF
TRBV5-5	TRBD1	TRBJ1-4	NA	TGTGCCAGCAGCAATATCCGGTTGACAGGGACTAATGAAAAACTGTTTTTT	CASSNIRLTGTNEKLFF